This T cell receptor (beta chain) emerged from a study of T cell repertoires in cytomegalovirus infection. The germline V and J ends were trimmed by 5 bases and 0 bases, with 17 bases remaining between them. The germline V gene encodes CDR1 LNHNV and CDR2 YYDKDF (reference sequence). The CDR3 has 17 residues. TCRdb re-called the reads with MiXCR, one entry per CDR3 protein. The table includes some 300,000 distinct CDR3 sequences, about a sixth detected once. The sequenced sample consisted of PBMCs. The chain recombines TRBV15 with TRBJ1-5; D might be TRBD1 (5 bases). The sequence was obtained from a human donor in good health (CMV status not recorded). Some clones in this sample may be carry-over from other donors' samples. The CDR3 region has the DNA TGTGCCACCAGCCCCTCGGGGGGAGGTTCTAGCAATCAGCCCCAGCATTTT. Translated: CATSPSGGGSSNQPQHF.